Listed here is a single TCR beta chain. Its specificity is not known. The junction departs from the called germline gene at one end, perhaps through a read error. TCRdb fed the RT-PCR reads into MiXCR, producing one record per CDR3 protein. The sample yields 600,000 to 700,000 distinct CDR3 sequences, around 15% seen once. This entry comes from a study of response to subunit inactivated influenza vaccine. Whole-study findings and limits: Authors suggested each seasonal flu vaccination may recruit only limited numbers of new T cells.

Germline assignment: CDR1 SSHAT and CDR2 FNYEAQ (reference sequence). This CDR3 spans 13 amino acids. The rearrangement links TRBV7-7 to TRBJ2-1; TRBD1 agrees at 7 bases. The sequence was obtained from a man in his fifties or sixties who received an inactivated influenza vaccine. The specimen comprised PBMCs from blood, sampled 14 to 15 days before vaccination. CDR3 residues: CASSQQGTNEQFF. The CDR3 DNA reads as TGTGCTAGCAGCCAACAGGGGACCAATGAGCAGTTCTTC. Complete variable domain (other parts from reference TRBV7-7 and TRBJ2-1): GAGVSQSPRYKVTKRGQDVTLRCDPISSHATLYWYQQALGQGPEFLTYFNYEAQPDKSGLPSDRFSAERPEGSISTLTIQRTEQRDSAMYRCASSQQGTNEQFFGPGTRLTVL.